Shown below are 27 T cell receptor beta chains from a single sample sequenced in a study of blood T cell repertoires in COVID-19. Sequencing used immunoSEQ multiplex PCR; TCRdb keeps in-frame clones, though not all of them. The data contain approximately 180,000 clones, 82% of them singletons. Sequencing used PBMCs or T cells enriched from blood (not recorded which). The receptors derive from a woman in her sixties with acute COVID-19.

V usage is TRBV9 and J usage is TRBJ2-6, with D possibly being TRBD2 (5 bases). Trimming cost V 4 bases and J 0 bases, with 17 bases left between them. The germline V gene encodes CDR1 SGDLS and CDR2 YYNGEE. The length of the CDR3 is 18 residues. CDR3 sequence (DNA): TGTGCCAGCAGCCCCCGGGGAGAGAGGGACTCTGGGGCCAACGTCCTGACTTTC. Its translation: CASSPRGERDSGANVLTF.

This clone was found many times. The chain carries TRBV19 and TRBJ2-7, with 9 bases identical to TRBD2. J gave up 6 bases and V 5 bases, and 11 bases lay outside the gene matches. CDR3 length: 15 residues. Germline CDR1 is LNHDA and CDR2 is SQIVND (reference sequence). CDR3 sequence (DNA): TGTGCCAGTAGTCCCACCGGGACTAGCCCCCGCGAGCAGTACTTC. As protein: CASSPTGTSPREQYF.

V gene TRBV11-2 combines with J gene TRBJ2-1; D might be TRBD2 (6 bases). The V and J ends lost 3 bases and 4 bases respectively, with 13 bases between them. In germline, CDR1 is SGHAT, CDR2 FQNNGV. The CDR3 length is 15 residues. Here the CDR3 reads CASSFGTGAYNEQFF. CDR3 nucleotide sequence: TGTGCCAGCAGCTTCGGGACTGGCGCATACAATGAGCAGTTCTTC.

This clone was detected only a few times. J is TRBJ1-6 and V is TRBV6-2 or TRBV6-3; no definite D call. Germline V CDR1 and CDR2: MNHEY, SVGEGT. The CDR3 is made up of 19 amino acids. The V end lost 2 bases, the J end lost 3 bases, and 20 bases lay between the germline ends. Written as DNA, the CDR3 is TGTGCCAGCAGTTACGCCAAGGGAGCGAGCGTGGGCTATAATTCACCCCTCCACTTT. It codes for CASSYAKGASVGYNSPLHF.

This clone has only a few counts. This rearrangement joins TRBV19 to TRBJ2-5; 12 bases map to TRBD1. Germline trimming cut 5 bases from V and 5 bases from J; bases unmatched to any gene: 6. This CDR3 region has 15 residues. CDR1 is LNHDA, CDR2 SQIVND, per germline (reference sequence). CDR3 sequence: CASSGGQGAWETQYF. CDR3 nucleotides: TGTGCCAGTAGTGGGGGACAGGGGGCGTGGGAGACCCAGTACTTC. Variable domain in full (rest from reference TRBV19 and TRBJ2-5): DGGITQSPKYLFRKEGQNVTLSCEQNLNHDAMYWYRQDPGQGLRLIYYSQIVNDFQKGDIAEGYSVSREKKESFPLTVTSAQKNPTAFYLCASSGGQGAWETQYFGPGTRLLVL.

The chain recombines TRBV28 with TRBJ2-7; D perhaps matches TRBD1 (6 bases). CDR1 is MDHEN and CDR2 is SYDVKM in the germline V gene. CDR3 size: 13 residues. V dropped 5 bases and J dropped 5 bases, with 13 bases sitting between them. CDR3 loop: CASSPGTSNEQYF. The DNA for the CDR3 is TGTGCCAGCAGTCCCGGGACATCCAACGAGCAGTACTTC.

The CDR3 loop is CASSPRLAGVAIGETQYF. DNA for the CDR3: TGTGCCAGCAGCCCACGGCTAGCGGGAGTCGCCATTGGGGAGACCCAGTACTTC. This chain links TRBV7-9 with TRBJ2-5, with 10 bases aligning to TRBD2. The germline gives CDR1 SEHNR, CDR2 FQNEAQ (reference sequence). The CDR3 runs 18 residues. J gave up 5 bases and V 5 bases, and 17 bases lay outside the gene matches.

A few counts support this clone. The chain joins TRBV10-3 to TRBJ2-7; 7 bases line up with TRBD1. Germline lookup yields CDR1 ENHRY and CDR2 SYGVKD. V was clipped by 0 bases and J by 3 bases; unmatched bases: 2. This CDR3 comprises 14 residues. CDR3 bases: TGTGCCATCAGTGAGTCGGGGACAGACTACGAGCAGTACTTC. Translation gives CAISESGTDYEQYF.

This clone was observed a few times. This chain uses TRBV15 with TRBJ1-1; D is uncertain. The CDR3 runs to 14 residues. Germline V gene lookup returns CDR1 LNHNV and CDR2 YYDKDF (reference sequence). V was shortened by 1 base and J by 1 base, with 7 bases between the two germline ends. The DNA of the CDR3 is TGTGCCACCAGCAGAGGTTACGGGAACACTGAAGCTTTCTTT. It codes for CATSRGYGNTEAFF. Full variable domain (remainder filled in from reference TRBV15 and TRBJ1-1): DAMVIQNPRYQVTQFGKPVTLSCSQTLNHNVMYWYQQKSSQAPKLLFHYYDKDFNNEADTPDNFQSRRPNTSFCFLDIRSPGLGDTAMYLCATSRGYGNTEAFFGQGTRLTVV.

The genes are TRBV6-6 and TRBJ1-5; TRBD1 aligns across 7 bases. The V segment lost 5 bases and the J segment 6 bases; nucleotides outside the gene matches: 19. In germline, CDR1 is MNHNY, CDR2 SVGAGI (reference sequence). This CDR3 has 18 amino acids. The CDR3 loop is CASSPTGQAAIIAQPQHF. As DNA, the CDR3 is TGTGCCAGCAGTCCGACTGGACAGGCGGCGATAATAGCTCAGCCCCAGCATTTT.

V usage is TRBV3-1 (or the pseudogene TRBV3-2) and J usage is TRBJ2-2; 7 nucleotides align to TRBD1. The CDR3 extends over 18 amino acids. Trimming cost V 6 bases and J 4 bases; bases outside gene matches: 17. CDR1 and CDR2 from the germline V gene are LGHDT and YNNKEL (reference sequence). The CDR3 nucleotides read TGTGCCAGCAGGGACTTAGTGAGCGGTCACAGGGGCACCGGGGAGCTGTTTTTT. Its translation: CASRDLVSGHRGTGELFF.

This chain's CDR3 is CSVGSGQGTYEQYF. Here the CDR3 DNA reads TGCAGCGTTGGGTCTGGACAGGGGACCTACGAGCAGTACTTC. The V call is TRBV29-1, the J call TRBJ2-7; 9 bases map to TRBD1. Germline V gene sequence: CDR1 SQVTM, CDR2 ANQGSEA. V lost 4 bases to trimming and J lost 2 bases; unmatched junction nucleotides: 6. The CDR3 runs to 14 residues.

The chain links TRBV23-1 to TRBJ2-7, with a tentative D call TRBD1 (6 bases). TRBV23-1 is noted as an ORF with a role that remains uncertain. Trimming cost V 4 bases and J 9 bases, with 13 bases left between them. This CDR3 region has 12 residues. The CDR3 loop reads CASSPGENGQYV. The CDR3 DNA follows: TGCGCCAGCAGTCCAGGGGAAAACGGGCAGTACGTC.

This clone showed up just a few times. The rearrangement uses TRBV3-1 (or the pseudogene TRBV3-2) and TRBJ2-4; 14 bases match TRBD2. With 4 bases clipped from V and 0 bases from J, the junction kept 5 bases outside the gene matches. This CDR3 contains 18 residues. CDR1 LGHDT and CDR2 YNNKEL come from the germline V gene (reference sequence). The CDR3 coding sequence is TGTGCCAGCAGCCCGACTAGCGGGGGGGCCGCAGCCAAAAACATTCAGTACTTC. The encoded protein is CASSPTSGGAAAKNIQYF.

This chain connects TRBV6-2 or TRBV6-3 to TRBJ2-1, with 7 bases that match TRBD2. V lost 2 bases, J lost 0 bases, and 1 base stayed unmatched. Germline-derived CDR1 and CDR2 are MNHEY and SVGEGT. CDR3 length: 15 amino acids. The CDR3 nucleotides are TGTGCCAGCAGTTACCTAGCGGTCTCCTACAATGAGCAGTTCTTC. Protein sequence: CASSYLAVSYNEQFF.

The gene calls are TRBV4-3 and TRBJ1-2; possibly TRBD1 for D (5 bases). The germline V gene encodes CDR1 LGHNA and CDR2 YSLEER. The CDR3 runs to 16 residues. The V and J ends lost 2 bases and 6 bases respectively, with 19 bases between them. CDR3 amino acids: CASSQTSRAPGHGYTF. The CDR3 nucleotides are TGCGCCAGCAGCCAAACAAGCAGGGCCCCCGGCCATGGCTACACCTTC.

The rearrangement uses TRBV10-3 and TRBJ1-4, with D maybe TRBD1 (5 bases). This CDR3 comprises 15 residues. The ends were cut back, 3 bases at V and 7 bases at J, with 15 bases in the middle. CDR1 and CDR2 from the germline V gene are ENHRY and SYGVKD. Here the CDR3 DNA reads TGTGCCATCAGTGATGACCCAACAAGGGGTGAAAAACTGTTTTTT. This encodes CAISDDPTRGEKLFF.

The V and J genes are TRBV5-4 and TRBJ1-3; D is uncertain. V was trimmed by 6 bases and J by 4 bases, leaving 14 bases between them. Per germline, CDR1 SGHNT and CDR2 YYREEE (reference sequence). The CDR3 runs 14 residues. The DNA of the CDR3 is TGTGCCAGCACCAGTGCTCTCCTCGGAAACACCATATATTTT. Translating gives CASTSALLGNTIYF.

This chain joins TRBV18 and TRBJ1-3; no definite D call. Germline V CDR1 and CDR2: KGHSH, LQKENI. CDR3 length: 15 residues. The ends were cut back, 3 bases at V and 0 bases at J, with 9 bases in the middle. The DNA for the CDR3 is TGTGCCAGCTCACCGGAGAGAAACTCTGGAAACACCATATATTTT. The encoded protein is CASSPERNSGNTIYF.

The V and J genes are TRBV9 and TRBJ1-1; D is uncertain. The CDR3 loop spans 13 amino acids. V lost 2 bases and J 1 base, leaving 6 bases between the germline ends. Germline V gene lookup returns CDR1 SGDLS and CDR2 YYNGEE. This CDR3 reads CASSVRQNTEAFF. The CDR3 DNA reads as TGTGCCAGCAGCGTGCGACAGAACACTGAAGCTTTCTTT.

This clone was observed a handful of times. The chain links TRBV29-1 to TRBJ1-2; maybe TRBD1 (5 bases). Germline CDR1 and CDR2: SQVTM and ANQGSEA. Between the trimmed V and J ends, which lost 3 bases and 4 bases, there was a span of 21 bases. The CDR3 consists of 16 residues. CDR3 in DNA: TGCAGCGTTGATCTAGGCGGGGGTTCTGGAATCTATGGCTACACCTTC. This codes for CSVDLGGGSGIYGYTF.

The rearrangement links TRBV3-1 (or the pseudogene TRBV3-2) to TRBJ2-3, with no clear D. Germline-derived CDR1 and CDR2 are LGHDT and YNNKEL (reference sequence). The CDR3 contains 16 residues. V lost 0 bases, J lost 3 bases, and 13 bases lay in between. The chain's CDR3 is CASSQEFGFSTDTQYF. CDR3 DNA sequence: TGTGCCAGCAGCCAAGAATTCGGTTTCTCTACAGATACGCAGTATTTT.

This clone showed up just once. This rearrangement joins TRBV3-1 (or the pseudogene TRBV3-2) to TRBJ1-6; D possibly corresponds to TRBD1 (5 bases). The germline V gene encodes CDR1 LGHDT and CDR2 YNNKEL (reference sequence). The V end was cut by 5 bases, the J end by 7 bases, with 9 bases between. This CDR3 has 13 amino acids. CDR3 amino acids: CASSINRNSPLHF. CDR3 DNA: TGTGCCAGCAGCATAAACAGGAATTCACCCCTCCACTTT.

The chain joins TRBV2 to TRBJ1-5, with 10 bases that match TRBD1. The CDR3 contains 15 residues. Germline-derived CDR1 and CDR2 are SNHLY and FYNNEI. V lost 6 bases to trimming and J lost 6 bases; unmatched junction nucleotides: 8. The CDR3 loop reads CASSADRGLAQPQHF. The DNA for the CDR3 is TGTGCCAGCAGCGCTGACAGGGGGCTGGCTCAGCCCCAGCATTTT.

The chain uses TRBV7-2 and TRBJ1-6; D remains unclear. Trimming stripped 1 base from V and 8 bases from J, with 9 bases between. Germline CDR1 is SGHTA and CDR2 is FQGNSA. The CDR3 is made up of 14 amino acids. This CDR3 is CASSLEGDYSPLHF. DNA for the CDR3: TGTGCCAGCAGCTTAGAGGGAGATTATTCACCCCTCCACTTT.

The chain carries TRBV6-5 and TRBJ2-2; 7 bases line up with TRBD1. Trimming removed 6 bases from V and 7 bases from J; junction bases left unmatched: 8. The CDR3 has 14 residues. Germline lookup yields CDR1 MNHEY and CDR2 SVGAGI. The CDR3 nucleotides read TGTGCCAGCAGGGTCGACAGGGAGTACGGGGAGCTGTTTTTT. Amino acid sequence: CASRVDREYGELFF.

J is TRBJ1-5 and V is TRBV3-1 (or the pseudogene TRBV3-2), with TRBD1 matching 10 bases. The V gene end was trimmed by 4 bases and the J gene end by 0 bases; junction bases not matched to a gene: 6. CDR3 length equals 17 residues. Germline lookup yields CDR1 LGHDT and CDR2 YNNKEL (reference sequence). Here the CDR3 DNA reads TGTGCCAGCAGCCTCCGGGACAGGGGTCCTAGCAATCAGCCCCAGCATTTT. Its protein is CASSLRDRGPSNQPQHF.